This T cell receptor beta chain was identified in a study of blood T cell repertoires in COVID-19 (dated by TCRdb to the early 2020s). In the study overall: Samples from collaborators originated in the United States, Italy and Spain and spanned both the acute and convalescent phases of COVID-19. Subjects who had been exposed to COVID-19, were actively infected with it, or had recovered from it provided the deeply sampled blood TCRbeta repertoires that made up the dataset. The material from the prospective study consisted of cDNA or gDNA derived from T cells, B-cell-depleted T cells, or PBMCs. The repertoires were made available in a free public database intended to serve as a resource for research on the immune response to SARS-CoV-2. The samples were drawn from the first 160 participants of the ongoing ImmuneRACE study and from more than 1,000 subjects provided by 6 global collaborators. Where available, HLA class I and class II types were taken from metadata supplied by the sample provider and were not determined by assay-based typing. A de-identified subject ID, COVID-19 status, age in years and sex were almost always included in the sample metadata. Study-wide conclusions, independent of this receptor: How much clinical and demographic metadata was included differed by source and by participant, and the metadata was provided uncurated.

Concerning this clone itself: Its antigen specificity is not known. No base-level quality is on record; no much larger clone is a single base apart.

The CDR3 covers 18 residues, taking in both the cysteine and the phenylalanine. Here the CDR3 DNA is all that survives: 54 bases in frame from base 1. From a lookup of the germline V gene, CDR1 and CDR2 are SGHDN and FVKESK. V is shortened by 0 bases, J by 4 bases, and the region joining them spans 19 bases. The collaborating institutions used their own protocols to collect whole blood in K2EDTA tubes. Collaborator samples were shipped for TCRbeta analysis as frozen whole blood, isolated PBMCs, or DNA extracted from either sample type. The immunoSEQ Assay, a bias-controlled multiplex PCR, was used to amplify TCRbeta CDR3 regions from genomic DNA. On the authors' methods: The number of nucleated cells in each sample was estimated by amplification of reference gene primers within the assay. To quantify the absolute abundance of each unique TCRbeta CDR3 rearrangement, sequence reads were collapsed and filtered. For each sample, productive Simpson clonality was calculated by taking the square root of Simpson's diversity index across productive rearrangements. The table comes from immuneACCESS by way of TCRdb, which keeps in-frame sequences with V and J called. Part of the clones is missing from these tables; in studies checked, under half for an unresolved V gene and the rest for unknown reasons. The V and J calls and the clone size are those of that table, but D and trimming were determined from the DNA. This sample has some 110,000 clones in its table, and 80% of those were observed once. The ten largest clones take up roughly 17% of the sample.

The sequence came from a man in his 60s with active or convalescent COVID-19. The sequence is built from TRBV14 and TRBJ2-1; the best D guess is TRBD1, with 7 bases matching. The sequencing input was peripheral blood. The CDR3 reads CASSQDVRRGRGYNEQFF. Here is the DNA: TGTGCCAGCAGCCAAGATGTAAGGCGGGGCAGGGGGTACAATGAGCAGTTCTTC.